Listed here are 6 T cell receptor beta chains from one sample, sequenced in a study of neoadjuvant nivolumab and ipilimumab in lung cancer (dated by TCRdb to 2018 to 2021). The library relied on the immunoSEQ multiplex PCR assay. TCRdb provides this immuneACCESS table in a form limited to in-frame rearrangements. Some clones are lacking; in checked studies, under half of them reflect an unresolved V gene, and why the rest are absent is not known. The sample includes some 20,000 clones, with roughly 80% observed a single time. The ten largest clones represent around 8.6% of the sample. This specimen's time point label, interpreted: at surgical resection after neoadjuvant nivolumab +/- ipilimumab. The sample was tumor tissue, taken after neoadjuvant nivolumab, alone or with ipilimumab, at or shortly before surgery. The receptors here all came from an adult with non-small cell lung cancer.

This chain connects TRBV18 to TRBJ2-6; 11 bases agree with TRBD1. The junction had 10 bases not matched to a gene; V was cut back by 3 bases and J by 0 bases. Germline assignment: CDR1 KGHSH and CDR2 LQKENI. CDR3 length: 20 amino acids. The CDR3 DNA reads as TGTGCCAGCTCACCCGCTGGACAGGGGGCTTACCTCTCTGGGGCCAACGTCCTGACTTTC. The encoded protein is CASSPAGQGAYLSGANVLTF.

The chain recombines TRBV7-9 with TRBJ1-6, with D unclear. V lost 11 bases, J lost 0 bases, and 11 bases lay in between. CDR3 size: 14 residues. Germline values: CDR1 SEHNR, CDR2 FQNEAQ (reference sequence). The CDR3 region is CAGSTSSYNSPLHF. In nucleotides, the CDR3 is TGTGCCGGGTCCACGAGCTCCTATAATTCACCCCTCCACTTT.

In its sample, this clone is medium-sized (0.01 to 0.1%). At one end the junction does not follow the germline gene, possibly because of a read error. The rearrangement uses TRBV4-2 and TRBJ1-4; possibly TRBD1 for D (5 bases). CDR1 is LGHNA and CDR2 is YNFKEQ in the germline V gene. CDR3 length: 13 residues. The CDR3 sequence is CASSQDRDGGRLF. Written as DNA, the CDR3 is TGTGCCAGCAGCCAAGATCGGGACGGGGGACGACTTTTT.

The J gene is TRBJ2-7, the V gene TRBV5-6; perhaps D is TRBD1 or TRBD2 (6 bases each). This CDR3 contains 13 residues. Trimming removed 5 bases at V and 5 bases at J, with 14 bases between. In germline, CDR1 is SGHDT, CDR2 YYEEEE. This CDR3 reads CASSPSGAHEQYF. The CDR3 region has the DNA TGTGCCAGCAGTCCCTCGGGGGCACACGAGCAGTACTTC.

This clone was detected only once. The genes are TRBV11-2 and TRBJ1-2, with D unresolved. The CDR3 is 14 residues long. V lost 2 bases and J lost 0, with 7 bases in between. Germline-derived CDR1 and CDR2 are SGHAT and FQNNGV. Written as DNA, the CDR3 is TGTGCCAGCAGCTTACCCCGAGCTAACTATGGCTACACCTTC. This gives the protein CASSLPRANYGYTF.

As DNA, the CDR3 is TGTGCCAGCATTCCCTCAGTAGGACGCACTGAAGCTTTCTTT. Protein sequence: CASIPSVGRTEAFF. The chain uses TRBV6-1 and TRBJ1-1; no clear D. Trimming removed 7 bases from V and 4 bases from J, with 16 bases in between. Germline lookup yields CDR1 MNHNS and CDR2 SASEGT. The CDR3 contains 14 residues.